Listed here are 2 T cell receptor beta chains from one sample, sequenced in a study of CD8 T cells in Susac syndrome. An input of about 0.5 to 1 ug of RNA was subjected to reverse transcription using random hexamers. TCRdb passed the immunoSEQ multiplex PCR reads through MiXCR, listing each CDR3 protein once. The sample includes about 290,000 distinct CDR3 sequences, roughly 90% of them seen just once. Sequenced sample: CD8+ T cells from PBMCs. The receptors originated from a human donor with multiple sclerosis.

In this sample, this clonotype turned up once. The chain has TRBV19 and TRBJ2-7, with no clear D. Between the trimmed V and J ends, which lost 6 bases and 4 bases, there was a span of 13 bases. The germline CDR1 and CDR2 sequences are LNHDA and SQIVND (reference sequence). The CDR3 runs to 13 residues. The CDR3 DNA follows: TGTGCCAGTAGCCCGACATGGGGATACGAGCAGTACTTC. It codes for CASSPTWGYEQYF.

The rearrangement links TRBV9 to TRBJ2-3; D is ambiguous. CDR1 SGDLS and CDR2 YYNGEE come from the germline V gene. V shed 3 bases and J shed 2 bases, with 10 bases lying between them. The CDR3 contains 14 residues. The CDR3, as DNA: TGTGCCAGCAGCGCCATCTCCAACACAGATACGCAGTATTTT. Translated, it gives CASSAISNTDTQYF.